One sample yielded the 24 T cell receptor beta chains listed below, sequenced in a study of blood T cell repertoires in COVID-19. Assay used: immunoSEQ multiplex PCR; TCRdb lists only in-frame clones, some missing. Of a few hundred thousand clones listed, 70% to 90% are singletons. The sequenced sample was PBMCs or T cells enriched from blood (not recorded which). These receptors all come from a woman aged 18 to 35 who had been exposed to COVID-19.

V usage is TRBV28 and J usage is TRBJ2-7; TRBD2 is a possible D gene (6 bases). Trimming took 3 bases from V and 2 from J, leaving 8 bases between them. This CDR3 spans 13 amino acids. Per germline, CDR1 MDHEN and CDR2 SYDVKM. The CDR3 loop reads CASSLGGTYEQYF. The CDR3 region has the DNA TGTGCCAGCAGTTTGGGGGGAACCTACGAGCAGTACTTC.

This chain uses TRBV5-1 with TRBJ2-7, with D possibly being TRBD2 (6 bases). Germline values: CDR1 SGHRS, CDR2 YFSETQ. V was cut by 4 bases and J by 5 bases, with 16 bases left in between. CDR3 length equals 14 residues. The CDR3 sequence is CASSPRGPRDEQYF. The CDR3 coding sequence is TGCGCCAGCAGCCCGCGGGGCCCCAGGGACGAGCAGTACTTC. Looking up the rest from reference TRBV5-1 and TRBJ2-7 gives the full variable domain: KAGVTQTPRYLIKTRGQQVTLSCSPISGHRSVSWYQQTPGQGLQFLFEYFSETQRNKGNFPGRFSGRQFSNSRSEMNVSTLELGDSALYLCASSPRGPRDEQYFGPGTRLTVT.

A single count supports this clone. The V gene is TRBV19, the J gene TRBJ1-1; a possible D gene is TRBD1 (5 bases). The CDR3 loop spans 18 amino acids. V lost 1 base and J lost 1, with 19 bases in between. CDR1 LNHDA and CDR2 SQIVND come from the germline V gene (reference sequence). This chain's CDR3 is CASSIAGNRIRGNTEAFF. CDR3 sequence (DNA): TGTGCCAGTAGTATAGCCGGCAACAGAATTAGGGGGAACACTGAAGCTTTCTTT.

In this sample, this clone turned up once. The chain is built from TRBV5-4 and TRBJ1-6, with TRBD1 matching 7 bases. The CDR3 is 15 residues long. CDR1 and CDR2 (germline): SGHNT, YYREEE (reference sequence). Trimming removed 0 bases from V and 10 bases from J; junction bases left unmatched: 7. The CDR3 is CASSLARGLGSPLHF. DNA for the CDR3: TGTGCCAGCAGCTTGGCGAGGGGGCTAGGATCACCCCTCCACTTT.

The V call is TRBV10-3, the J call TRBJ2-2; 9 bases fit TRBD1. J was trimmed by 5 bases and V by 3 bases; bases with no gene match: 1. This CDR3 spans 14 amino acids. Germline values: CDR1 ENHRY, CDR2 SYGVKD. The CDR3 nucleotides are TGTGCCATCAGTGATGACAGGGGGACCGGGGAGCTGTTTTTT. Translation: CAISDDRGTGELFF.

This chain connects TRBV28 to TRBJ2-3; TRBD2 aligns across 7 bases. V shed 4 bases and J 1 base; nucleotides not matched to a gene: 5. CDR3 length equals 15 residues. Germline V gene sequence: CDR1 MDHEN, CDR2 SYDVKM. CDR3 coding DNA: TGTGCCAGCAGTTCAAGGACTAGACGCACAGATACGCAGTATTTT. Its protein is CASSSRTRRTDTQYF.

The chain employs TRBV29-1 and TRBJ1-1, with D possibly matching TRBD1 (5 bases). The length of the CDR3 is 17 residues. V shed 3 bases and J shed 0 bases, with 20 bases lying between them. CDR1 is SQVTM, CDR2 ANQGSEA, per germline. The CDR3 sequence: CSVDDSFRAGMNTEAFF. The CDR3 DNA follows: TGCAGCGTTGACGATAGTTTCAGGGCGGGGATGAACACTGAAGCTTTCTTT.

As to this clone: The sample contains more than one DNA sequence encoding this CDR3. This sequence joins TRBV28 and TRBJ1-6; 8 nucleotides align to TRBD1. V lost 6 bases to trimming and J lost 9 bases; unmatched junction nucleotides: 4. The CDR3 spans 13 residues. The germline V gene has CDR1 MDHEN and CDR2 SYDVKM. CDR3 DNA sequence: TGTGCCAGCAGGGGAACAGGGGGTTCACCCCTCCACTTT. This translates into CASRGTGGSPLHF.

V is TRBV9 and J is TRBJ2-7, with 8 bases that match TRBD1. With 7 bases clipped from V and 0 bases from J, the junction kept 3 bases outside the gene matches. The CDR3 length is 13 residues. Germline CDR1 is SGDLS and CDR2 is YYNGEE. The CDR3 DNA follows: TGTGCCAGCCAAGGGACAGGCTCCTACGAGCAGTACTTC. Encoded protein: CASQGTGSYEQYF.

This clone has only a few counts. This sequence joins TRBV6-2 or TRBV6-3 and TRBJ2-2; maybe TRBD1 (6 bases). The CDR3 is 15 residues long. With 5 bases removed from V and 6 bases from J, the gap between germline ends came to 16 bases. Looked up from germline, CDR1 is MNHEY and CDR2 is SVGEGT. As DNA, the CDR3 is TGTGCCAGCAGTCTAGAAGAAGGGGGAGCCGGGGAGCTGTTTTTT. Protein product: CASSLEEGGAGELFF.

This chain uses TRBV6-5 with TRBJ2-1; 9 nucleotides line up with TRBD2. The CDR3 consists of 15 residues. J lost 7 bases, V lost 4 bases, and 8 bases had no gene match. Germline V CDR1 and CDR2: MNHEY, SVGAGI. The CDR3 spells CASSLAGATLNEQFF. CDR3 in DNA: TGTGCCAGCAGTTTAGCGGGGGCGACATTAAATGAGCAGTTCTTC.

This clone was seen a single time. CDR3 coding DNA: TGTGCCAGTAGTATTTATGCGGCGAACACTGAAGCTTTCTTT. This sequence encodes CASSIYAANTEAFF. The chain links TRBV19 to TRBJ1-1; D is unclear. The V end was cut by 3 bases, the J end by 1 base, with 9 bases between. This CDR3 contains 14 residues. Germline V lookup: CDR1 LNHDA, CDR2 SQIVND (reference sequence).

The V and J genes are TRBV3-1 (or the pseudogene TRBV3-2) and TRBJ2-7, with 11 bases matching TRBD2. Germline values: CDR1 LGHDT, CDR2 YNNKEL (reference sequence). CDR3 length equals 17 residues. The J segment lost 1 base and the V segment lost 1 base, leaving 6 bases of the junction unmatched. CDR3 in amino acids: CASSQGGLADSSYEQYF. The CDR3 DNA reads TGTGCCAGCAGCCAAGGGGGACTAGCGGATTCATCCTACGAGCAGTACTTC.

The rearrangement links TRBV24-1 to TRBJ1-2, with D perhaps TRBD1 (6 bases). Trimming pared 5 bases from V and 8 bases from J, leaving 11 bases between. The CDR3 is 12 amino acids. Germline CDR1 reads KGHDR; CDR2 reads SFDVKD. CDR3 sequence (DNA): TGTGCCACCAGTGGAACAGGGAAGGGCTACACCTTC. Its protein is CATSGTGKGYTF.

The CDR3 sequence: CASSKRGQGSDYGYTF. The CDR3 DNA sequence: TGTGCCAGCAGCAAAAGGGGACAGGGGTCGGACTATGGCTACACCTTC. V usage is TRBV21-1 and J usage is TRBJ1-2; the table's D call, TRBD1, was not checked against the DNA. TRBV21-1 is flagged as a pseudogene. This CDR3 comprises 16 residues.

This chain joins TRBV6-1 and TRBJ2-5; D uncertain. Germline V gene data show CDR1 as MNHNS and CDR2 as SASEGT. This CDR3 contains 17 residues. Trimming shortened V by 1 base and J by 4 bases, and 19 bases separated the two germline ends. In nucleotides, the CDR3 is TGTGCCAGCAGTGAAGGGTCTATAGCCCAGAGCCCAGAGACCCAGTACTTC. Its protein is CASSEGSIAQSPETQYF.

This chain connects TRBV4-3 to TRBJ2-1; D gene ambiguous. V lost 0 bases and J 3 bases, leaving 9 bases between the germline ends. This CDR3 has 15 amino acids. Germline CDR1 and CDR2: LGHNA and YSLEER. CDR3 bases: TGCGCCAGCAGCCAAGATCGGAGTGGCTACAATGAGCAGTTCTTC. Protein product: CASSQDRSGYNEQFF.

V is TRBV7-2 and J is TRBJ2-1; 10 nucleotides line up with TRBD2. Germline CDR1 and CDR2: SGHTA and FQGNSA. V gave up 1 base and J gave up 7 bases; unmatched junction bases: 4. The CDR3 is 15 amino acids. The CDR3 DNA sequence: TGTGCCAGCAGCTTAGGACTAGCGGGCGTAAATGAGCAGTTCTTC. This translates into CASSLGLAGVNEQFF.

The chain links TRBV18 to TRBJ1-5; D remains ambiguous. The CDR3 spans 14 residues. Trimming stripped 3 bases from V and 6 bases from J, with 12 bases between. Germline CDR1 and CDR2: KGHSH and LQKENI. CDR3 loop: CASSPAGIVQPQHF. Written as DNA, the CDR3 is TGTGCCAGCTCACCTGCAGGTATAGTTCAGCCCCAGCATTTT. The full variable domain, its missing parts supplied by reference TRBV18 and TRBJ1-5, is NAGVMQNPRHLVRRRGQEARLRCSPMKGHSHVYWYRQLPEEGLKFMVYLQKENIIDESGMPKERFSAEFPKEGPSILRIQQVVRGDSAAYFCASSPAGIVQPQHFGDGTRLSIL.

The DNA of the CDR3 is TGTGCCACCAGCAGAGCCCCGACAGGGCAGAACACTGAAGCTTTCTTT. It specifies CATSRAPTGQNTEAFF. The rearrangement links TRBV15 to TRBJ1-1; 7 nucleotides line up with TRBD1. CDR1 is LNHNV, CDR2 YYDKDF, per germline (reference sequence). This CDR3 contains 16 residues. Trimming at V came to 1 base and at J to 1 base, leaving 6 bases not matched to a gene.

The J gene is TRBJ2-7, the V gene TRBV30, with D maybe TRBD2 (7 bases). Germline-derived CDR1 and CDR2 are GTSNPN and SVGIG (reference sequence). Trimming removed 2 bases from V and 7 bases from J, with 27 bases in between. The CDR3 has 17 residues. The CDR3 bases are TGTGCCTGGAGTCTACCCCGGGGGCGGGGGCCACGGGGGGAGCAGTACTTC. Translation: CAWSLPRGRGPRGEQYF.

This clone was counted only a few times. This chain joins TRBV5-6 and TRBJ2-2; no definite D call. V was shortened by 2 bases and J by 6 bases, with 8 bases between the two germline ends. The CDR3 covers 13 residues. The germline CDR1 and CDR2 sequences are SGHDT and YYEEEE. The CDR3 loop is CASSFSSPGELFF. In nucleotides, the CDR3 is TGTGCCAGCAGCTTTTCCTCTCCCGGGGAGCTGTTTTTT. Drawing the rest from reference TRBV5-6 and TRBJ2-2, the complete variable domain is DAGVTQSPTHLIKTRGQQVTLRCSPKSGHDTVSWYQQALGQGPQFIFQYYEEEERQRGNFPDRFSGHQFPNYSSELNVNALLLGDSALYLCASSFSSPGELFFGEGSRLTVL.

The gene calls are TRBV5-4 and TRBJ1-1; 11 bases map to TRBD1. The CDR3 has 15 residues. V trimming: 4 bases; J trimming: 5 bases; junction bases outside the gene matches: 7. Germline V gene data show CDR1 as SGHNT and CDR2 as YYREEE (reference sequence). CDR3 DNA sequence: TGTGCCAGCAGCCCAGGACAGGGGGCTAGTACTGAAGCTTTCTTT. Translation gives CASSPGQGASTEAFF.

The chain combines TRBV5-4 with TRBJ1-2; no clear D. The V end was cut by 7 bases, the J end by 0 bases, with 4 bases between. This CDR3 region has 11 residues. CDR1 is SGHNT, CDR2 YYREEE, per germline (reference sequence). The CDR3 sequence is CASGPNYGYTF. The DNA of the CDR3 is TGTGCCAGCGGGCCTAACTATGGCTACACCTTC.